These T cell receptor beta chains were read from a single sample in a study of cytomegalovirus exposure and HLA in healthy donors. Assay: immunoSEQ multiplex PCR; the TCRdb copy retains only in-frame clones and omits some. The table shows about 96,000 clones, with about 70% occurring only once. Sample: PBMCs. These receptors were collected from a woman aged 70 to 79 in good health and CMV-seropositive. Each CDR3 is given with its conserved first and last residue. D genes are given only for firm matches.

d_call: NA
j_call: TRBJ1-2
v_call: TRBV30
cdr3_nt: TGTGCCTTACTTTTCCACGTTAACTATGGCTACACCTTC
cdr3_aa: CALLFHVNYGYTF

d_call: NA
j_call: TRBJ1-5
v_call: TRBV28
cdr3_nt: TGTGCCAGCAGTTCCACGGGGGGAGTTCAGCCCCAGCATTTT
cdr3_aa: CASSSTGGVQPQHF

d_call: NA
j_call: TRBJ1-1
v_call: TRBV7-9
cdr3_nt: TGTTCCAGCAGCGTAGGTAGGGGCCAGAACACTGAAGCTTTCTTT
cdr3_aa: CSSSVGRGQNTEAFF

d_call: NA
j_call: TRBJ2-2
v_call: TRBV15
cdr3_nt: TGTGCCACCAGCGGGGCCTCAGGGCCCGGGGAGCTGTTTTTT
cdr3_aa: CATSGASGPGELFF

d_call: NA
j_call: TRBJ1-2
v_call: TRBV6-1
cdr3_nt: TGTGCCAGCAGGATGGGCGACACCTATGGCTACACCTTC
cdr3_aa: CASRMGDTYGYTF

d_call: NA
j_call: TRBJ1-2
v_call: TRBV19
cdr3_nt: TGTGCCAGTAGTCAGGCAGTGACAGGCAACTATGGCTACACCTTC
cdr3_aa: CASSQAVTGNYGYTF

d_call: TRBD1
j_call: TRBJ1-1
v_call: TRBV28
cdr3_nt: TGTGCCAGCAGTCCCCAGGGGGCGAACACTGAAGCTTTCTTT
cdr3_aa: CASSPQGANTEAFF

d_call: TRBD1
j_call: TRBJ2-6
v_call: TRBV5-1
cdr3_nt: TGCGCCAGCAGCTTCGGACAGGGGGCGACTGGGGCCAACGTCCTGACTTTC
cdr3_aa: CASSFGQGATGANVLTF

d_call: TRBD1
j_call: TRBJ1-2
v_call: TRBV5-1
cdr3_nt: TGCGCCAGCAGCTTGGAGGGGGCAGATTATGGCTACACCTTC
cdr3_aa: CASSLEGADYGYTF

d_call: TRBD2
j_call: TRBJ2-5
v_call: TRBV28
cdr3_nt: TGTGCCAGCAGTTTAGGTCGGGCGGGGGAGGAGACCCAGTACTTC
cdr3_aa: CASSLGRAGEETQYF

d_call: TRBD1
j_call: TRBJ1-2
v_call: TRBV19
cdr3_nt: TGTGCCAGTAAAGACAGGGGAGTGTATGGCTACACCTTC
cdr3_aa: CASKDRGVYGYTF

d_call: TRBD1
j_call: TRBJ1-5
v_call: TRBV15
cdr3_nt: TGTGCCACCAGCAGAGAGCGGACAGGGCTTGAAAATCAGCCCCAGCATTTT
cdr3_aa: CATSRERTGLENQPQHF

d_call: TRBD1
j_call: TRBJ1-5
v_call: TRBV7-8
cdr3_nt: TGTGCCAGCAGCCCTGACAGGGCTAGAAATCAGCCCCAGCATTTT
cdr3_aa: CASSPDRARNQPQHF

d_call: TRBD1
j_call: TRBJ1-2
v_call: TRBV19
cdr3_nt: TGTGCCAGTAGTACGAGGACAGGGGTGAATGGCACCTTC
cdr3_aa: CASSTRTGVNGTF

d_call: TRBD1
j_call: TRBJ1-2
v_call: TRBV5-6
cdr3_nt: TGTGCCAGCAGCCGAAGACAGGGACTCTATGGCTACACCTTC
cdr3_aa: CASSRRQGLYGYTF

d_call: TRBD2
j_call: TRBJ2-5
v_call: TRBV10-1
cdr3_nt: TGCGCCAGCAGTGATCCTAGCGGGAGTGGGGAGACCCAGTACTTC
cdr3_aa: CASSDPSGSGETQYF

d_call: TRBD2
j_call: TRBJ2-3
v_call: TRBV19
cdr3_nt: TGTGCCAGTAGTTCTTCTAGCGGGAACGCAGATACGCAGTATTTT
cdr3_aa: CASSSSSGNADTQYF

d_call: NA
j_call: TRBJ1-4
v_call: TRBV5-5
cdr3_nt: TGTGCCAGCAGCACCCTCGACAGTCTGGATGAAAAACTGTTTTTT
cdr3_aa: CASSTLDSLDEKLFF